Listed here are 20 T cell receptor beta chains from one sample, sequenced in a study of immune cell composition in non-small cell lung cancer. The method was immunoSEQ multiplex PCR; TCRdb's version includes in-frame clones alone and lacks a portion of them. Of about 4,000 clones in the sample, 65% to 75% were seen once. The sequenced sample consisted of lung tumor tissue. The origin of the receptors is a human donor with non-small cell lung cancer.

A few counts support this clone. The chain is built from TRBV5-5 and TRBJ2-2; D is undetermined. Germline values: CDR1 SGHKS, CDR2 YYEKEE (reference sequence). CDR3 length equals 14 residues. Trimming shortened V by 10 bases and J by 4 bases, and 17 bases separated the two germline ends. The CDR3 protein is CAGQNTASTGELFF. The CDR3 DNA is TGTGCCGGGCAAAATACAGCCAGCACCGGGGAGCTGTTTTTT.

CDR3 residues: CASSAGQGGWETQYF. CDR3 bases: TGCGCCAGCAGCGCGGGACAGGGGGGGTGGGAGACCCAGTACTTC. The chain joins TRBV5-1 to TRBJ2-5, with 11 bases lining up with TRBD1. The CDR3 extends over 15 amino acids. V was pared by 4 bases and J by 5 bases, with 7 bases of the junction left unmatched. Looked up from germline, CDR1 is SGHRS and CDR2 is YFSETQ.

The chain couples TRBV15 to TRBJ1-1, with TRBD1 matching over 11 bases. The V gene's germline CDR1 is LNHNV and CDR2 YYDKDF (reference sequence). This CDR3 contains 16 residues. Losses at the gene ends were 0 bases for V and 5 bases for J; bases not matched to a gene: 5. The CDR3, as DNA: TGTGCCACCAGCAGAGATCTGGGACAGGGGGGGACTGAAGCTTTCTTT. Protein product: CATSRDLGQGGTEAFF.

In its sample, this clone was seen once. The rearrangement uses TRBV15 and TRBJ1-5; D is possibly TRBD1 (5 bases). Per germline, CDR1 LNHNV and CDR2 YYDKDF (reference sequence). The CDR3 is 17 residues long. Deletions cut 0 bases from V and 2 bases from J, with 14 bases between. CDR3 region: CATSRDLSAGGNQPQHF. CDR3 nucleotide sequence: TGTGCCACCAGCAGAGATCTCAGTGCGGGGGGCAATCAGCCCCAGCATTTT.

By sample share, this clone is large. The CDR3 loop is CASSYSEGAYEQYF. CDR3 DNA: TGTGCCAGCAGTTACAGCGAGGGGGCCTACGAGCAGTACTTC. The chain uses TRBV6-6 and TRBJ2-7; D might be TRBD1 (6 bases). V was shortened by 2 bases and J by 2 bases, with 10 bases between the two germline ends. The CDR3 spans 14 residues. From germline, CDR1 is MNHNY and CDR2 SVGAGI (reference sequence).

The CDR3 loop is CASTPTRGGGGGYTF. CDR3 coding DNA: TGTGCCAGCACCCCAACTAGGGGGGGAGGAGGCGGCTACACCTTC. The chain combines TRBV11-2 with TRBJ1-2; a weak D match, TRBD1 (6 bases). The CDR3 is made up of 15 amino acids. Trimming removed 7 bases from V and 8 bases from J, with 23 bases in between. The germline V gene has CDR1 SGHAT and CDR2 FQNNGV.

V is TRBV7-2 and J is TRBJ2-7; the D gene is possibly TRBD2 (5 bases). The germline CDR1 and CDR2 sequences are SGHTA and FQGNSA. CDR3 length: 15 amino acids. Trimming took 2 bases from V and 2 from J, leaving 13 bases between them. CDR3 loop: CASSLSPRGTYEQYF. CDR3 in DNA: TGTGCCAGCAGCTTATCCCCTCGGGGAACCTACGAGCAGTACTTC.

This clone was seen more than once but under ten times. The rearrangement uses TRBV30 and TRBJ2-5; D not certain. This CDR3 spans 14 amino acids. The V gene lost 4 bases and the J gene lost 5 bases, with 17 bases spanning the gap. CDR1 is GTSNPN and CDR2 is SVGIG in the germline V gene (reference sequence). CDR3 sequence reads: CAWNSNSKSETQYF. CDR3 nucleotide sequence: TGTGCCTGGAACTCGAACAGCAAGTCGGAGACCCAGTACTTC.

This clone has just one count. CDR3 sequence: CASSSPGGPTGDTQYF. In DNA form, the CDR3 reads TGTGCCAGCAGTTCCCCCGGGGGGCCGACGGGAGATACGCAGTATTTT. The V call is TRBV28, the J call TRBJ2-3, with D possibly TRBD2 on 7 matching bases. The germline V gene has CDR1 MDHEN and CDR2 SYDVKM. Trimming removed 4 bases at V and 5 bases at J, with 19 bases between. This CDR3 comprises 16 residues.

The chain uses TRBV28 and TRBJ2-6; D perhaps matches TRBD1 (6 bases). Germline V gene data show CDR1 as MDHEN and CDR2 as SYDVKM. The CDR3 sequence is 17 residues long. V lost 4 bases to trimming and J lost 0 bases, with 13 bases between them. CDR3 residues: CASSSQGQSSGANVLTF. In DNA form, the CDR3 reads TGTGCCAGCAGTTCCCAGGGGCAGAGCTCTGGGGCCAACGTCCTGACTTTC. Filled out from reference TRBV28 and TRBJ2-6, the complete variable domain reads DVKVTQSSRYLVKRTGEKVFLECVQDMDHENMFWYRQDPGLGLRLIYFSYDVKMKEKGDIPEGYSVSREKKERFSLILESASTNQTSMYLCASSSQGQSSGANVLTFGAGSRLTVL.

This clone has just a few counts. The rearrangement links TRBV27 to TRBJ2-1; 9 nucleotides align to TRBD2. The CDR3 is made up of 16 amino acids. Germline V lookup: CDR1 MNHEY, CDR2 SMNVEV (reference sequence). With 6 bases clipped from V and 8 bases from J, the junction kept 14 bases outside the gene matches. The CDR3 nucleotides read TGTGCCAGCAGGACGAATCCGGGACTAGCTGGGGATGAGCAGTTCTTC. It translates to CASRTNPGLAGDEQFF.

Written as DNA, the CDR3 is TGTGCCAGCAGCCGTCCCGGGACTAGCGGGAGGGCAGGGAATGAGCAGTTCTTC. This gives the protein CASSRPGTSGRAGNEQFF. The chain recombines TRBV5-6 with TRBJ2-1; the match to TRBD2 covers 16 bases. Looked up from germline, CDR1 is SGHDT and CDR2 is YYEEEE. V trimming: 4 bases; J trimming: 7 bases; junction bases outside the gene matches: 11. The CDR3 contains 18 residues.

The chain employs TRBV29-1 and TRBJ2-7; TRBD2 aligns across 11 bases. Germline-derived CDR1 and CDR2 are SQVTM and ANQGSEA. After removal of 5 bases from V and 4 bases from J, the junction contained 10 bases not matched to a gene. The CDR3 is made up of 15 amino acids. This CDR3 is CSVSMTSGAPYEQYF. The CDR3 DNA is TGCAGCGTTTCGATGACTAGCGGGGCCCCATACGAGCAGTACTTC.

This clone ranks as medium-sized. The chain employs TRBV7-9 and TRBJ2-3; TRBD1 is a possible D gene (6 bases). Trimming stripped 5 bases from V and 2 bases from J, with 11 bases between. CDR3 length equals 14 residues. CDR1 and CDR2 from the germline V gene are SEHNR and FQNEAQ (reference sequence). The chain's CDR3 is CASSNRQVTDTQYF. As DNA, the CDR3 is TGTGCCAGCAGCAATCGACAGGTCACAGATACGCAGTATTTT.

CDR3 in DNA: TGTGCCAGCAGCCTACCACCTGTGTTTGAAAAACTGTTTTTT. Amino acids: CASSLPPVFEKLFF. The chain has TRBV7-2 and TRBJ1-4; no clear D gene. Germline V gene data show CDR1 as SGHTA and CDR2 as FQGNSA. The CDR3 consists of 14 residues. The germline V and J ends were trimmed by 5 bases and 7 bases, with 14 bases remaining between them.

The chain joins TRBV7-3 to TRBJ2-5, with unresolved D. The V gene lost 4 bases and the J gene lost 0 bases, with 6 bases spanning the gap. This CDR3 comprises 13 residues. Germline loops: CDR1 SGHTA, CDR2 FQGTGA. The CDR3, as DNA: TGTGCCAGCAGCTCCTCGTACCAAGAGACCCAGTACTTC. Protein: CASSSSYQETQYF.

V and J are TRBV30 and TRBJ2-1; D gene uncertain. The length of the CDR3 is 11 residues. CDR1 and CDR2 from the germline V gene are GTSNPN and SVGIG (reference sequence). Trimming took 3 bases from V and 4 from J, leaving 4 bases between them. CDR3 region: CAWRAYNEQFF. The CDR3 nucleotides read TGTGCCTGGAGGGCTTACAATGAGCAGTTCTTC.

The chain is built from TRBV28 and TRBJ2-5, with 9 nucleotides matching TRBD1. TRBJ2-7 matches the DNA end more closely, so the J call is doubtful. Germline V gene lookup returns CDR1 MDHEN and CDR2 SYDVKM. The CDR3 consists of 15 residues. The CDR3 protein is CASREQGAGSYEQYF. DNA of the CDR3: TGTGCCAGCAGAGAACAGGGGGCGGGATCCTACGAGCAGTACTTC.

The gene calls are TRBV9 and TRBJ2-5, with TRBD2 matching over 13 bases. The V gene's germline CDR1 is SGDLS and CDR2 YYNGEE. Losses at the gene ends were 2 bases for V and 11 bases for J; bases not matched to a gene: 9. The CDR3 extends over 15 amino acids. The CDR3 DNA reads as TGTGCCAGCAGCGTGGAAGGACTAGCGGGAGTTGAGCAGTACTTC. This codes for CASSVEGLAGVEQYF.

The chain carries TRBV27 and TRBJ2-3; D uncertain. The germline CDR1 and CDR2 sequences are MNHEY and SMNVEV (reference sequence). Trimming took off 6 bases at V and 4 bases at J, with 17 bases between the two ends. CDR3 size: 15 residues. The chain's CDR3 is CASSLFGSSSDTQYF. The CDR3 DNA is TGTGCCAGCAGCCTATTCGGGTCAAGTTCAGATACGCAGTATTTT.